The 5 T cell receptor beta chains below were found in one sample sequenced in a study of spatial heterogeneity in lung cancer. A single record per CDR3 protein comes from TCRdb applying MiXCR to the 5' RACE reads. The top ten clones hold roughly 34% of a sample with some 38,000 distinct CDR3 sequences, just over 3% of them seen once. Time point here: sample taken at primary tumor resection. The specimen comprised normal lung tissue next to the tumor, sampled at surgery. The source of these receptors is a male donor with early-stage non-small cell lung cancer.

This clonotype occurred many times. This chain connects TRBV7-2 to TRBJ2-5; TRBD2 might be the D (6 bases). This CDR3 region has 16 residues. Germline loops: CDR1 SGHTA, CDR2 FQGNSA. V shed 1 base and J shed 1 base, with 13 bases lying between them. Here the CDR3 reads CASSLVISSAQETQYF. DNA for the CDR3: TGTGCCAGCAGCTTAGTAATATCTAGCGCCCAAGAGACCCAGTACTTC.

This clonotype was observed at least ten times. CDR3 DNA sequence: TGCAGTGCCCTTAGGGGTCAGCTTGCAACTAATGAAAAACTGTTTTTT. Its protein is CSALRGQLATNEKLFF. The genes are TRBV20-1 and TRBJ1-4; D is possibly TRBD1 (5 bases). The CDR3 covers 16 residues. Germline-derived CDR1 and CDR2 are DFQATT and SNEGSKA (reference sequence). Between the trimmed V and J ends, which lost 6 bases and 0 bases, there was a span of 17 bases.

This clonotype has a count of ten or more. In DNA, the CDR3 is TGTGCCAGCAGCCAAGAGTCTAGCAGGCAGTACTTC. Protein: CASSQESSRQYF. The chain is built from TRBV3-1 and TRBJ2-7, with a tentative D call TRBD2 (5 bases). The V end lost 0 bases, the J end lost 9 bases, and 9 bases lay between the germline ends. There are 12 residues in the CDR3. Per the germline V gene, CDR1 is LGHDT and CDR2 is YNNKEL (reference sequence).

The table lists this clonotype with many counts. The rearrangement uses TRBV10-3 and TRBJ2-2; D is ambiguous. V was shortened by 7 bases and J by 3 bases, with 3 bases between the two germline ends. Germline CDR1 is ENHRY and CDR2 is SYGVKD. The length of the CDR3 is 11 residues. The CDR3 sequence: CAIKDTGELFF. The CDR3 bases are TGTGCCATCAAGGACACCGGGGAGCTGTTTTTT.

This clonotype was counted many times. The rearrangement joins TRBV9 to TRBJ1-6, with a possible D match to TRBD1 (5 bases). Trimming pared 4 bases from V and 10 bases from J, leaving 18 bases between. The CDR3 sequence is 15 residues long. In germline, CDR1 is SGDLS, CDR2 YYNGEE. DNA of the CDR3: TGTGCCAGCAGCCCAACAACAGTGCAGGGCTCACCCCTCCACTTT. Translated: CASSPTTVQGSPLHF.